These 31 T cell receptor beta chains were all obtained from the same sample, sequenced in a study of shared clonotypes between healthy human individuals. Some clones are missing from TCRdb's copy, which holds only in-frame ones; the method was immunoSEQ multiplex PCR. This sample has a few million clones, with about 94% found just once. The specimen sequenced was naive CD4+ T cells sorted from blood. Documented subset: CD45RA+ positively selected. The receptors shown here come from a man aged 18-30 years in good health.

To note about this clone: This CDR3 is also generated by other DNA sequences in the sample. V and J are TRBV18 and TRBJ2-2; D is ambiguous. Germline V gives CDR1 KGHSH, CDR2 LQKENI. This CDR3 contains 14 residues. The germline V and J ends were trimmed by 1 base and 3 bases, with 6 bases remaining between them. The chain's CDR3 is CASSPRQDTGELFF. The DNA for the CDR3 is TGTGCCAGCTCACCACGTCAGGACACCGGGGAGCTGTTTTTT. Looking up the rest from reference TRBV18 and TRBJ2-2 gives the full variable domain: NAGVMQNPRHLVRRRGQEARLRCSPMKGHSHVYWYRQLPEEGLKFMVYLQKENIIDESGMPKERFSAEFPKEGPSILRIQQVVRGDSAAYFCASSPRQDTGELFFGEGSRLTVL.

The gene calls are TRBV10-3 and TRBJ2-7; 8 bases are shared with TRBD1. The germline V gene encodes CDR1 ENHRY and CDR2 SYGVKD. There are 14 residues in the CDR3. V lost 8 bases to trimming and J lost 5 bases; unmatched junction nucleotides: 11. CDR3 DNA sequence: TGTGCCATCTCCCAATTGACAGGGGATAACGAGCAGTACTTC. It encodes CAISQLTGDNEQYF.

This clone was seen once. The CDR3 region is CASSGQAFYGYTF. Here the CDR3 DNA reads TGTGCCAGTAGCGGACAGGCCTTCTATGGCTACACCTTC. The chain is built from TRBV19 and TRBJ1-2; 7 bases are a match to TRBD1. There are 13 residues in the CDR3. Germline V gene lookup returns CDR1 LNHDA and CDR2 SQIVND (reference sequence). Trimming removed 6 bases from V and 4 bases from J; junction bases left unmatched: 5.

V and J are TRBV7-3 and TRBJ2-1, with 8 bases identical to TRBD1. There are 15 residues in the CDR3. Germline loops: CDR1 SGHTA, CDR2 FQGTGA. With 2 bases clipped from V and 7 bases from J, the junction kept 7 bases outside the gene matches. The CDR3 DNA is TGTGCCAGCAGCTTAGCAGGGGGCGGATTTAATGAGCAGTTCTTC. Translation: CASSLAGGGFNEQFF. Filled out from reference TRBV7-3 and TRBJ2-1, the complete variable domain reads GAGVSQTPSNKVTEKGKYVELRCDPISGHTALYWYRQSLGQGPEFLIYFQGTGAADDSGLPNDRFFAVRPEGSVSTLKIQRTERGDSAVYLCASSLAGGGFNEQFFGPGTRLTVL.

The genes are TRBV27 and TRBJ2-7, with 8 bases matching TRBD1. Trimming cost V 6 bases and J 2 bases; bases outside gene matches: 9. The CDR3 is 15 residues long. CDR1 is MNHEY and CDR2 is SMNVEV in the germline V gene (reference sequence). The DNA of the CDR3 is TGTGCCAGCAGGGCAGGGGGCGGGAATACCTACGAGCAGTACTTC. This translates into CASRAGGGNTYEQYF.

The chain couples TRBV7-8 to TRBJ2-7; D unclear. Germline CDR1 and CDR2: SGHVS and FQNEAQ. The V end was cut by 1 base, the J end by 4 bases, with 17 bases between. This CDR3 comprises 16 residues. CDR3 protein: CASSLETRHPSYEQYF. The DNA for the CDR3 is TGTGCCAGCAGCTTAGAAACGAGGCACCCTAGTTACGAGCAGTACTTC.

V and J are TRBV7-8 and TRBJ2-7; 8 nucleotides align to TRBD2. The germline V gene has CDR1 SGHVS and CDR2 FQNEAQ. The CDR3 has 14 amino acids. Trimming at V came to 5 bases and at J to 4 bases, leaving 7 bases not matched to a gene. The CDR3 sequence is CASSTRTSMYEQYF. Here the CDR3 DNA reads TGTGCCAGCAGCACACGGACTAGCATGTACGAGCAGTACTTC.

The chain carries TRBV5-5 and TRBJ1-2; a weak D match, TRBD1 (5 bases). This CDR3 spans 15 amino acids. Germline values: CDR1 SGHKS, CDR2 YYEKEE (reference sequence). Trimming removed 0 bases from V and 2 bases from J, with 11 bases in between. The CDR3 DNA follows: TGTGCCAGCAGCTTGGGGGGCAGCTTAAACTATGGCTACACCTTC. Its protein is CASSLGGSLNYGYTF.

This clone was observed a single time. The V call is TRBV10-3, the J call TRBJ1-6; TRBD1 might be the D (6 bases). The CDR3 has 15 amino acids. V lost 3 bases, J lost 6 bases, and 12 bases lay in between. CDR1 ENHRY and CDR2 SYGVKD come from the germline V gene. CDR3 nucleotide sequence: TGTGCCATCAGTGACGAGAAGGGGGGTAATTCACCCCTCCACTTT. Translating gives CAISDEKGGNSPLHF.

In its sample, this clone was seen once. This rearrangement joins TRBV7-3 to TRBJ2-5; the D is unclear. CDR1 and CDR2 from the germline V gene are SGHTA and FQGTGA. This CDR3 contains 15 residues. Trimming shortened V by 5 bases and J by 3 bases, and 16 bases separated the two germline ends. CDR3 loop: CASSPGPGSKETQYF. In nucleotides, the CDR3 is TGTGCCAGCAGCCCTGGACCTGGGTCTAAAGAGACCCAGTACTTC.

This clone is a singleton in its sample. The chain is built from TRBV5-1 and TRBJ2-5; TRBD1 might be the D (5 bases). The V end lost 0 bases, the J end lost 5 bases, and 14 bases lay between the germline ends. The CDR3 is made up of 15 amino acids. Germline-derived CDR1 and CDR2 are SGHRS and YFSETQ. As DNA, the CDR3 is TGCGCCAGCAGCTTGGGTTCCAGGGTAGGTGAGACCCAGTACTTC. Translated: CASSLGSRVGETQYF.

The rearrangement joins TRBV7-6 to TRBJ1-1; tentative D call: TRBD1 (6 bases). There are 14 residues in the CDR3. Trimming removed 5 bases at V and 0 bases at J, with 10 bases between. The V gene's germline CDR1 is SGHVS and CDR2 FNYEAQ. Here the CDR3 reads CASSPGQMNTEAFF. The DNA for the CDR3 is TGTGCCAGCAGCCCGGGACAAATGAACACTGAAGCTTTCTTT.

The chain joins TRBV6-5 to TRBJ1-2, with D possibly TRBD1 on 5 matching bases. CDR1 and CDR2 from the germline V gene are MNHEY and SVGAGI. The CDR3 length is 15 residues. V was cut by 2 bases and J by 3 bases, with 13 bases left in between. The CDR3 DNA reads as TGTGCCAGCAGTTACGCTGGGCAGGGTTACTATGGCTACACCTTC. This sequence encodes CASSYAGQGYYGYTF.

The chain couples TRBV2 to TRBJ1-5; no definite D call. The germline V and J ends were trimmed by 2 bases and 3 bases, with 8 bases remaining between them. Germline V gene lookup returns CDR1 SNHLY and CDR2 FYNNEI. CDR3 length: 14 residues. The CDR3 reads CASSEISDNQPQHF. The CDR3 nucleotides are TGTGCCAGCAGTGAAATCAGCGACAATCAGCCCCAGCATTTT. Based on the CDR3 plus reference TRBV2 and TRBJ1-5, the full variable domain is EPEVTQTPSHQVTQMGQEVILRCVPISNHLYFYWYRQILGQKVEFLVSFYNNEISEKSEIFDDQFSVERPDGSNFTLKIRSTKLEDSAMYFCASSEISDNQPQHFGDGTRLSIL.

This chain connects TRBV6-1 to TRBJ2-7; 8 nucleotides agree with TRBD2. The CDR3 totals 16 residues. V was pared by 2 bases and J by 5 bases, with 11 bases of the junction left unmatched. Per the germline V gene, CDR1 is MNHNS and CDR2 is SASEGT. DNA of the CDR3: TGTGCCAGCAGTGAATTTGGAGCGGGGGTGATGGACGAGCAGTACTTC. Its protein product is CASSEFGAGVMDEQYF.

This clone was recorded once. CDR3 bases: TGTGCCACCCGCGCATCTGGGGCCAACGTCCTGACTTTC. It is translated as CATRASGANVLTF. V gene TRBV6-5 combines with J gene TRBJ2-6; D remains unclear. The CDR3 is made up of 13 amino acids. CDR1 is MNHEY and CDR2 is SVGAGI in the germline V gene. Trimming took off 10 bases at V and 1 base at J, with 8 bases between the two ends.

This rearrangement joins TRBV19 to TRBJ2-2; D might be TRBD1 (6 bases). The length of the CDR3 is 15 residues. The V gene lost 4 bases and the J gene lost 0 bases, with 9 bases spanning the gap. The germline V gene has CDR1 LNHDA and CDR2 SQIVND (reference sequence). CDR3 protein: CASSRTDTNTGELFF. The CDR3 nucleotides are TGTGCCAGTAGTAGGACAGATACGAACACCGGGGAGCTGTTTTTT.

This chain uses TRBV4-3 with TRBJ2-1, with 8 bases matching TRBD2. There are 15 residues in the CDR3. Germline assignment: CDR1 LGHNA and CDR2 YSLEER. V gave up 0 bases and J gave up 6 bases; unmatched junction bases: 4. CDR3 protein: CASSQESGRGNEQFF. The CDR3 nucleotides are TGCGCCAGCAGCCAAGAGAGCGGGAGAGGCAATGAGCAGTTCTTC.

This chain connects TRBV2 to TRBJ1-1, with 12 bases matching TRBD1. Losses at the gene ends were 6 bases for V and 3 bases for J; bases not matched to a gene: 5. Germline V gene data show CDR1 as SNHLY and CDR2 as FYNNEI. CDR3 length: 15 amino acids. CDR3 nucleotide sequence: TGTGCCAGCAGCGGGACAGGGGGCACCTACACTGAAGCTTTCTTT. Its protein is CASSGTGGTYTEAFF.

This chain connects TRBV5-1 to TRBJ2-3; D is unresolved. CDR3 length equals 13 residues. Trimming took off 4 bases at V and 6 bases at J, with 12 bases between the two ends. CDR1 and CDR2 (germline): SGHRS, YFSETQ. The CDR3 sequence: CASSRQVQDTQYF. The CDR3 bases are TGCGCCAGCAGCCGTCAGGTGCAGGATACGCAGTATTTT.

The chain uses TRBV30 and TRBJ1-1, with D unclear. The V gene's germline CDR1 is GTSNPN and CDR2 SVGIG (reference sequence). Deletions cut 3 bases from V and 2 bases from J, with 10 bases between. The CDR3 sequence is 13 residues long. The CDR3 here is CAWSSGSNTEAFF. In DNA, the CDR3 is TGTGCCTGGAGCTCAGGAAGCAACACTGAAGCTTTCTTT.

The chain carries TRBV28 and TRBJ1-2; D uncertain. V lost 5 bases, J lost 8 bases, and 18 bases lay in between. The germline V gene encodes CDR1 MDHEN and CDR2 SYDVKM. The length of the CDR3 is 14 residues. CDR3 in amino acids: CASSTHAGVGGYTF. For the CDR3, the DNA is TGTGCCAGCAGTACTCATGCTGGGGTGGGGGGCTACACCTTC.

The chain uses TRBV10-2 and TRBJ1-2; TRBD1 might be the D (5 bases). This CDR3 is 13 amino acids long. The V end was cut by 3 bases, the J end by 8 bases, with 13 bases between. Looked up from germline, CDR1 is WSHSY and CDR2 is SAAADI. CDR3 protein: CASSDSGYLGYTF. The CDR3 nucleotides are TGCGCCAGCAGTGATTCAGGGTATCTCGGCTACACCTTC.

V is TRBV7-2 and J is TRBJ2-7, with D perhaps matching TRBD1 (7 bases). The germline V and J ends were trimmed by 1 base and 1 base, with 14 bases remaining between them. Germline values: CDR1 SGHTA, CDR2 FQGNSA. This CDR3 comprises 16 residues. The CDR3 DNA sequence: TGTGCCAGCAGCTTAGTCGGAGGGACAGCTTCCTACGAGCAGTACTTC. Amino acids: CASSLVGGTASYEQYF. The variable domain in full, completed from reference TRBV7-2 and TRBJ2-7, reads GAGVSQSPSNKVTEKGKDVELRCDPISGHTALYWYRQSLGQGLEFLIYFQGNSAPDKSGLPSDRFSAERTGGSVSTLTIQRTQQEDSAVYLCASSLVGGTASYEQYFGPGTRLTVT.

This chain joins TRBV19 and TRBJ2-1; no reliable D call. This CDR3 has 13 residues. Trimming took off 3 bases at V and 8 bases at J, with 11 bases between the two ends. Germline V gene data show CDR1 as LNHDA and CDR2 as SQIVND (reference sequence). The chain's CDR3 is CASSIMVEDEQFF. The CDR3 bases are TGTGCCAGTAGTATTATGGTCGAGGATGAGCAGTTCTTC.

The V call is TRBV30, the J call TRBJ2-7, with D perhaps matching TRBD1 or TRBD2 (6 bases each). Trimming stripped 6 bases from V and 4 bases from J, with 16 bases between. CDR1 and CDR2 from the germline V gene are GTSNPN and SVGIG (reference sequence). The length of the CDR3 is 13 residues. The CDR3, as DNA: TGTGCCTGCGGAGGGACACCAAAATACGAGCAGTACTTC. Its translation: CACGGTPKYEQYF.

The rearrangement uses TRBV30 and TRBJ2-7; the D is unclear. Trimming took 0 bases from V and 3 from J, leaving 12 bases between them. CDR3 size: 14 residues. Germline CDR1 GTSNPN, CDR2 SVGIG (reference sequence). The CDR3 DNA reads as TGTGCCTGGAGTGTACGAGCAGGATACTACGAGCAGTACTTC. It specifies CAWSVRAGYYEQYF.

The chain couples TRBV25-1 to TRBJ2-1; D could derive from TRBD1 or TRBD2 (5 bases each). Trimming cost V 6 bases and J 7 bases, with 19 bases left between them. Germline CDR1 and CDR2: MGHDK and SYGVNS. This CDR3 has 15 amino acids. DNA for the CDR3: TGTGCCAGCAGCGATTCCGGGGCTTCGCTAAATGAGCAGTTCTTC. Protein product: CASSDSGASLNEQFF.

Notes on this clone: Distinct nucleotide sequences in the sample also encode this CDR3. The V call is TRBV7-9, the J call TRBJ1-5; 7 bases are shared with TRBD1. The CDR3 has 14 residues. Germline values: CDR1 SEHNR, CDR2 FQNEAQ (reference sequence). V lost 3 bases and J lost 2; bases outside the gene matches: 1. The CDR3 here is CASSFGTGNQPQHF. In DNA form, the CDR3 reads TGTGCCAGCAGCTTTGGGACAGGCAATCAGCCCCAGCATTTT.

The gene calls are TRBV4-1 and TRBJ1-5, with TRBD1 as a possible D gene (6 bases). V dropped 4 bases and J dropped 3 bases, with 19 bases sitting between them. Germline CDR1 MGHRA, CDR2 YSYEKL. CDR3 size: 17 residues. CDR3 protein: CASSPRQAPPLNQPQHF. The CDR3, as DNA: TGCGCCAGCAGCCCGAGACAGGCTCCCCCCCTCAATCAGCCCCAGCATTTT.

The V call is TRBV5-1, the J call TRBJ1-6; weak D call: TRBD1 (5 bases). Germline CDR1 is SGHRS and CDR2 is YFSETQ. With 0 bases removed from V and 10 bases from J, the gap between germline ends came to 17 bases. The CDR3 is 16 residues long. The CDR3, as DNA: TGCGCCAGCAGCTTGGCCGGGTTCCCGGGACGCTCACCCCTCCACTTT. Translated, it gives CASSLAGFPGRSPLHF.